The 13 T cell receptor beta chains in this list originate from one sample, sequenced in a study of cytomegalovirus exposure and HLA in healthy donors. PCR primers comprised 60 Vbeta and 13 Jbeta primers. TCRdb keeps only in-frame clones here, not all; method: immunoSEQ multiplex PCR. This sample carries over 100,000 clones, 76% of them seen once, and the ten largest clones take roughly 8%. Source material: PBMCs. The origin of the receptors is a woman in her 50s in good health and CMV-seropositive.

This clone was counted only a few times. Distinct nucleotide sequences in the sample also encode this CDR3. CDR3 in DNA: TGTGCCAGCAGTAAGGGACTGAGAGACTATGGCTACACCTTC. Translating it yields CASSKGLRDYGYTF. The chain carries TRBV2 and TRBJ1-2; tentatively, D is TRBD1 (5 bases). V was clipped by 5 bases and J by 3 bases, with 13 bases between them. The CDR3 is 14 residues long. Germline-derived CDR1 and CDR2 are SNHLY and FYNNEI. Full variable domain (rest looked up from reference TRBV2 and TRBJ1-2): EPEVTQTPSHQVTQMGQEVILRCVPISNHLYFYWYRQILGQKVEFLVSFYNNEISEKSEIFDDQFSVERPDGSNFTLKIRSTKLEDSAMYFCASSKGLRDYGYTFGSGTRLTVV.

Of note for this clone: Germline is not matched at one junction end, which may reflect a read error. The V and J genes are TRBV27 and TRBJ2-6, with 7 nucleotides matching TRBD1. This CDR3 is built from 15 residues. The germline V gene encodes CDR1 MNHEY and CDR2 SMNVEV (reference sequence). The CDR3 spells CASSSQGLGANGLTF. CDR3 bases: TGTGCCAGCAGTTCACAGGGGTTGGGGGCCAACGGCCTGACTTTC.

The rearrangement uses TRBV4-1 and TRBJ1-1; possible D gene TRBD1, 5 bases. Deletions cut 1 base from V and 0 bases from J, with 6 bases between. CDR3 length equals 14 residues. Looked up from germline, CDR1 is MGHRA and CDR2 is YSYEKL. CDR3 sequence reads: CASSQGQLNTEAFF. CDR3 DNA sequence: TGCGCCAGCAGCCAAGGACAGCTGAACACTGAAGCTTTCTTT.

CDR3 DNA: TGTGCCAGCAGCTTAAACCGGGAGACCCAGTACTTC. This translates into CASSLNRETQYF. The rearrangement links TRBV7-9 to TRBJ2-5; D is unresolved. V lost 2 bases and J lost 5, with 6 bases in between. Germline V gives CDR1 SEHNR, CDR2 FQNEAQ (reference sequence). This CDR3 is built from 12 residues. Variable domain in full (rest from reference TRBV7-9 and TRBJ2-5): DTGVSQNPRHKITKRGQNVTFRCDPISEHNRLYWYRQTLGQGPEFLTYFQNEAQLEKSRLLSDRFSAERPKGSFSTLEIQRTEQGDSAMYLCASSLNRETQYFGPGTRLLVL.

This clone was recorded once. The chain joins TRBV2 to TRBJ2-1; 12 bases map to TRBD2. Losses at the gene ends were 6 bases for V and 4 bases for J; bases not matched to a gene: 4. The CDR3 contains 15 residues. Per the germline V gene, CDR1 is SNHLY and CDR2 is FYNNEI. The DNA for the CDR3 is TGTGCCAGCAGCTGGACTAGCGGGACTTACAATGAGCAGTTCTTC. Protein sequence: CASSWTSGTYNEQFF.

DNA of the CDR3: TGTGCCAGCCTACAGGTACGTGGCACAGATACGCAGTATTTT. Protein sequence: CASLQVRGTDTQYF. The chain employs TRBV5-6 and TRBJ2-3; weak D call: TRBD1 (5 bases). V gave up 7 bases and J gave up 1 base, with 13 bases separating them. CDR1 and CDR2 from the germline V gene are SGHDT and YYEEEE. The CDR3 runs 14 residues.

This clone was seen once. V and J are TRBV5-5 and TRBJ2-7; 12 nucleotides match TRBD1. The germline V gene encodes CDR1 SGHKS and CDR2 YYEKEE (reference sequence). J lost 4 bases, V lost 4 bases, and 3 bases had no gene match. The CDR3 length is 14 residues. Here the CDR3 reads CASSRGQGAYEQYF. CDR3 DNA: TGTGCCAGCAGCCGGGGACAGGGGGCGTACGAGCAGTACTTC.

The DNA of the CDR3 is TGTGCCAGCAGTGACCTAGCCAACGGGGTTTACGAGCAGTACTTC. As protein: CASSDLANGVYEQYF. This sequence joins TRBV6-1 and TRBJ2-7; D may be TRBD2 (5 bases). CDR1 is MNHNS, CDR2 SASEGT, per germline. CDR3 size: 15 residues. With 3 bases removed from V and 4 bases from J, the gap between germline ends came to 16 bases.

The chain carries TRBV19 and TRBJ2-1, with 14 bases identical to TRBD2. Germline V gene data show CDR1 as LNHDA and CDR2 as SQIVND (reference sequence). With 4 bases clipped from V and 6 bases from J, the junction kept 2 bases outside the gene matches. The CDR3 loop spans 15 amino acids. CDR3 coding DNA: TGTGCCAGTAGTAGGGGGACTAGCGGGAGCAATGAGCAGTTCTTC. Encoded protein: CASSRGTSGSNEQFF. The full variable domain, rest sourced from reference TRBV19 and TRBJ2-1, is DGGITQSPKYLFRKEGQNVTLSCEQNLNHDAMYWYRQDPGQGLRLIYYSQIVNDFQKGDIAEGYSVSREKKESFPLTVTSAQKNPTAFYLCASSRGTSGSNEQFFGPGTRLTVL.

This clone was observed a handful of times. V is TRBV19 and J is TRBJ2-1, with 11 bases that match TRBD2. The CDR3 is 15 amino acids. Germline CDR1 is LNHDA and CDR2 is SQIVND (reference sequence). Trimming took 5 bases from V and 5 from J; bases not matched to a gene: 5. The DNA for the CDR3 is TGTGCCAGTAGTCTACTAGCGGGGGTAAACAATGAGCAGTTCTTC. Its protein is CASSLLAGVNNEQFF.

The rearrangement links TRBV19 to TRBJ2-3; 7 bases agree with TRBD2. From germline, CDR1 is LNHDA and CDR2 SQIVND (reference sequence). CDR3 length: 15 amino acids. The V segment lost 3 bases and the J segment 3 bases; nucleotides outside the gene matches: 6. CDR3 DNA sequence: TGTGCCAGTAGTATCTGGGGGGGGAGGACAGATACGCAGTATTTT. Amino acid sequence: CASSIWGGRTDTQYF.

This chain connects TRBV9 to TRBJ2-3; possible D gene TRBD2, 7 bases. V lost 2 bases, J lost 5 bases, and 18 bases lay in between. Germline assignment: CDR1 SGDLS and CDR2 YYNGEE. CDR3 length: 16 amino acids. CDR3 nucleotide sequence: TGTGCCAGCAGCGTCTCCGCGAGGGGGGGCGGAGATACGCAGTATTTT. It yields the protein CASSVSARGGGDTQYF.

A few counts support this clone. This chain joins TRBV5-4 and TRBJ2-4; D is perhaps TRBD2 (7 bases). In germline, CDR1 is SGHNT, CDR2 YYREEE (reference sequence). V lost 4 bases, J lost 3 bases, and 17 bases lay in between. The CDR3 sequence is 16 residues long. The CDR3, as DNA: TGTGCCAGCAGCCCCGCGGGGGCTGGAGGCAAAAACATTCAGTACTTC. Protein sequence: CASSPAGAGGKNIQYF.